This T cell receptor (beta chain) appears in the sequencing data of a study of OX40 agonist ivuxolimab in advanced cancers. Study in general: Patients received ivuxolimab, an intravenous treatment, every 2 weeks at 0.01 to 10 mg/kg.

Patients who had autoimmune disease history or got systemic immunosuppression were left out. Trimming removed 7 bases from V and 4 bases from J, with 9 bases in between. The CDR3 runs to 12 residues. The germline gives CDR1 SGHDT, CDR2 YYEEEE. Profiling relied on immunoSEQ multiplex PCR, and the TCRdb table lists in-frame clones only, not all of them. The sample includes about 84,000 clones, approximately 80% of them seen just once. This clone appeared once. This specimen consisted of CD4+ or CD8+ T cells sorted from blood, obtained in a trial of the OX40 agonist ivuxolimab. The J gene is TRBJ1-3, the V gene TRBV5-6; D is uncertain. The clonotype was recovered from an adult with an advanced solid tumor such as melanoma, head and neck, liver or kidney cancer. The DNA for the CDR3 is TGTGCCAGCGCTGGTGGAGGAAACACCATATATTTT. As protein: CASAGGGNTIYF.